This T cell receptor beta chain was retrieved from a study of blood T cell repertoires in COVID-19. V was pared by 3 bases and J by 3 bases, with 19 bases of the junction left unmatched. CDR1 is SGDLS, CDR2 YYNGEE, per germline. The CDR3 length is 19 residues. Method: immunoSEQ multiplex PCR; TCRdb's copy keeps in-frame clones and lacks some. The data hold about 210,000 clones, with 85% to 90% observed a single time. The chain has TRBV9 and TRBJ2-3; TRBD2 matches at 7 bases. This receptor was obtained from a man aged 25-45 years who had recovered from COVID-19. The specimen sequenced was PBMCs or T cells enriched from blood (not recorded which). CDR3 residues: CASSAHSRGGGLGTDTQYF. DNA of the CDR3: TGTGCCAGCAGCGCGCATTCCCGCGGGGGAGGACTAGGGACAGATACGCAGTATTTT.